A single sample is the source of the 21 T cell receptor beta chains below, sequenced in a study of blood T cell repertoires in COVID-19. Clones were sequenced by immunoSEQ multiplex PCR, and TCRdb holds only the in-frame ones, with some missing. The sample contains 200,000 or so clones, around 80% of which appear only once. The sample taken for sequencing was PBMCs or T cells enriched from blood (not recorded which). The source of these receptors is a man between 60 and 70 years old who had recovered from COVID-19.

The rearrangement uses TRBV30 and TRBJ1-1; 9 bases map to TRBD1. The V gene's germline CDR1 is GTSNPN and CDR2 SVGIG (reference sequence). V lost 1 base to trimming and J lost 5 bases; unmatched junction nucleotides: 8. This CDR3 spans 15 amino acids. The CDR3 coding sequence is TGTGCCTGGAGTGCCTCAGACAGGGGGGGGACTGAAGCTTTCTTT. The encoded protein is CAWSASDRGGTEAFF.

The chain is built from TRBV12-3 or TRBV12-4 and TRBJ1-2; D not resolved. CDR3 length: 13 amino acids. Trimming cost V 3 bases and J 2 bases, with 7 bases left between them. The CDR3 region has the DNA TGTGCCAGCAGTTTTTGGCCAAACTATGGCTACACCTTC. Protein product: CASSFWPNYGYTF.

The chain links TRBV27 to TRBJ2-1; TRBD2 matches at 11 bases. Per the germline V gene, CDR1 is MNHEY and CDR2 is SMNVEV (reference sequence). The ends lost 5 bases at V and 9 bases at J; junction bases unmatched: 3. The CDR3 consists of 13 residues. The CDR3 coding sequence is TGTGCCAGCAGTCCGACTAGCGGGGTTGAGCAGTTCTTC. Residues: CASSPTSGVEQFF.

The genes are TRBV19 and TRBJ1-3, with 8 bases fitting TRBD1. Trimming removed 5 bases from V and 4 bases from J; junction bases left unmatched: 4. This CDR3 comprises 14 residues. The germline V gene encodes CDR1 LNHDA and CDR2 SQIVND (reference sequence). The CDR3 here is CASSQTGAGNTIYF. CDR3 bases: TGTGCCAGTAGTCAGACAGGGGCCGGAAACACCATATATTTT.

The rearrangement links TRBV11-1 to TRBJ2-7; 8 bases match TRBD1. CDR3 size: 15 residues. Trimming cost V 4 bases and J 5 bases; bases outside gene matches: 10. Germline-derived CDR1 and CDR2 are SGHAT and FQDESV (reference sequence). The CDR3, as DNA: TGTGCCAGCAGCTCGTCCCGGGACAGGATCCACGAGCAGTACTTC. It specifies CASSSSRDRIHEQYF. Full variable domain (missing parts from reference TRBV11-1 and TRBJ2-7): EAEVAQSPRYKITEKSQAVAFWCDPISGHATLYWYRQILGQGPELLVQFQDESVVDDSQLPKDRFSAERLKGVDSTLKIQPAELGDSAMYLCASSSSRDRIHEQYFGPGTRLTVT.

The J gene is TRBJ1-3, the V gene TRBV4-2; 11 nucleotides line up with TRBD1. With 1 base clipped from V and 7 bases from J, the junction kept 6 bases outside the gene matches. The CDR3 contains 16 residues. Germline CDR1 reads LGHNA; CDR2 reads YNFKEQ. CDR3 region: CASSQGGTGGSNTIYF. In nucleotides, the CDR3 is TGTGCCAGCAGCCAAGGCGGGACAGGGGGTTCGAACACCATATATTTT.

The rearrangement joins TRBV2 to TRBJ1-6, with 7 bases lining up with TRBD1. The CDR3 consists of 16 residues. The germline CDR1 and CDR2 sequences are SNHLY and FYNNEI. The V segment lost 3 bases and the J segment 0 bases; nucleotides outside the gene matches: 2. The CDR3 DNA is TGTGCCAGCAGTGAGGGACAGAGCTCCTATAATTCACCCCTCCACTTT. Translation: CASSEGQSSYNSPLHF.

The genes are TRBV6-5 and TRBJ1-2; 9 bases agree with TRBD1. Germline CDR1 is MNHEY and CDR2 is SVGAGI. The CDR3 totals 15 residues. V gave up 7 bases and J gave up 5 bases; unmatched junction bases: 11. CDR3 bases: TGTGCCAGCAAGCCCATAACAGGGGGCGGGTATGGCTACACCTTC. This gives the protein CASKPITGGGYGYTF.

The J gene is TRBJ2-5, the V gene TRBV6-5, with 11 nucleotides matching TRBD1. Germline CDR1 is MNHEY and CDR2 is SVGAGI. V was clipped by 5 bases and J by 5 bases; unmatched bases: 7. This CDR3 contains 15 residues. As DNA, the CDR3 is TGTGCCAGCAGTAAGGGGACAGGGGGTTCGGAGACCCAGTACTTC. Encoded protein: CASSKGTGGSETQYF.

This sequence joins TRBV5-1 and TRBJ1-2; TRBD1 agrees at 9 bases. The junction had 4 bases not matched to a gene; V was cut back by 0 bases and J by 7 bases. CDR3 size: 14 residues. Per the germline V gene, CDR1 is SGHRS and CDR2 is YFSETQ. The CDR3 spells CASSLGQGDVGYTF. The CDR3 DNA sequence: TGCGCCAGCAGCTTGGGACAGGGGGATGTTGGCTACACCTTC.

The rearrangement joins TRBV7-8 to TRBJ2-1, with D maybe TRBD2 (5 bases). The V gene's germline CDR1 is SGHVS and CDR2 FQNEAQ. Trimming removed 1 base at V and 6 bases at J, with 7 bases between. CDR3 size: 13 residues. The CDR3 DNA reads as TGTGCCAGCAGCTTAGTTCGGGGCAATGAGCAGTTCTTC. Translated: CASSLVRGNEQFF. Supplemented by reference TRBV7-8 and TRBJ2-1, the full variable domain reads GAGVSQSPRYKVAKRGQDVALRCDPISGHVSLFWYQQALGQGPEFLTYFQNEAQLDKSGLPSDRFFAERPEGSVSTLKIQRTQQEDSAVYLCASSLVRGNEQFFGPGTRLTVL.

The V call is TRBV12-5, the J call TRBJ2-3, with 8 positions matching TRBD2. Trimming cost V 5 bases and J 6 bases; bases outside gene matches: 1. The CDR3 consists of 12 residues. From germline, CDR1 is LGHNT and CDR2 FRNRAP. The CDR3 coding sequence is TGTGCTAGTGGTCCGGGGGGGGATACGCAGTATTTT. It codes for CASGPGGDTQYF.

The chain employs TRBV6-5 and TRBJ1-2; TRBD1 is a possible D gene (5 bases). Germline CDR1 is MNHEY and CDR2 is SVGAGI. This CDR3 region has 12 residues. Deletions cut 3 bases from V and 7 bases from J, with 9 bases between. Here the CDR3 DNA reads TGTGCCAGCAGTTATTCAGGGTTTGGCTACACCTTC. It encodes CASSYSGFGYTF.

The V and J genes are TRBV4-2 and TRBJ1-4; 9 nucleotides line up with TRBD1. CDR1 LGHNA and CDR2 YNFKEQ come from the germline V gene. The CDR3 runs to 16 residues. Trimming removed 1 base from V and 2 bases from J; junction bases left unmatched: 2. In DNA form, the CDR3 reads TGTGCCAGCAGCCAAGCACAGGGGGCGACTAATGAAAAACTGTTTTTT. Translated: CASSQAQGATNEKLFF.

J is TRBJ1-4 and V is TRBV9; D not resolved. Trimming stripped 4 bases from V and 5 bases from J, with 15 bases between. Germline V gives CDR1 SGDLS, CDR2 YYNGEE. The CDR3 has 15 residues. CDR3 amino acids: CASSLTPGSNEKLFF. CDR3 bases: TGTGCCAGCAGCCTTACACCGGGGTCGAATGAAAAACTGTTTTTT. Variable domain in full (rest from reference TRBV9 and TRBJ1-4): DSGVTQTPKHLITATGQRVTLRCSPRSGDLSVYWYQQSLDQGLQFLIQYYNGEERAKGNILERFSAQQFPDLHSELNLSSLELGDSALYFCASSLTPGSNEKLFFGSGTQLSVL.

The V call is TRBV7-2, the J call TRBJ1-2, with D maybe TRBD1 (5 bases). Germline CDR1 and CDR2: SGHTA and FQGNSA. Trimming removed 6 bases from V and 8 bases from J, with 28 bases in between. The CDR3 is 17 amino acids. CDR3: CASRRLGGDPQSWGYTF. The CDR3 DNA reads TGTGCCAGCAGACGGCTGGGGGGGGACCCCCAGAGTTGGGGCTACACCTTC.

The CDR3 protein is CASSPDRRLHGYTF. The CDR3 DNA sequence: TGTGCCAGCAGCCCGGACAGAAGGCTCCATGGCTACACCTTC. The rearrangement links TRBV3-1 (or the pseudogene TRBV3-2) to TRBJ1-2; TRBD1 might be the D (6 bases). The CDR3 contains 14 residues. CDR1 LGHDT and CDR2 YNNKEL come from the germline V gene (reference sequence). V was pared by 4 bases and J by 6 bases, with 15 bases between.

With regard to this clone: Other DNA variants within this sample encode the same CDR3. This chain uses TRBV5-1 with TRBJ1-5; 9 bases agree with TRBD1. Germline V gene sequence: CDR1 SGHRS, CDR2 YFSETQ. The trim removed 5 bases at V and 0 bases at J, leaving 6 bases unmatched. CDR3 size: 16 residues. The CDR3 coding sequence is TGCGCCAGCAGTCCCGGGACAGGGAATAGCAATCAGCCCCAGCATTTT. Encoded protein: CASSPGTGNSNQPQHF. Looking up the rest from reference TRBV5-1 and TRBJ1-5 gives the full variable domain: KAGVTQTPRYLIKTRGQQVTLSCSPISGHRSVSWYQQTPGQGLQFLFEYFSETQRNKGNFPGRFSGRQFSNSRSEMNVSTLELGDSALYLCASSPGTGNSNQPQHFGDGTRLSIL.

The V call is TRBV18, the J call TRBJ2-5; perhaps TRBD2 as D (6 bases). The CDR3 spans 14 residues. Germline V gene data show CDR1 as KGHSH and CDR2 as LQKENI. The V gene lost 4 bases and the J gene lost 2 bases, with 11 bases spanning the gap. The CDR3 sequence: CASSQLGTQETQYF. The CDR3 nucleotides are TGTGCCAGCTCACAACTAGGGACTCAAGAGACCCAGTACTTC.

This clone has just one count. The chain joins TRBV29-1 to TRBJ1-4; a weak D match, TRBD1 (5 bases). The CDR3 contains 14 residues. Trimming took 1 base from V and 7 from J, leaving 13 bases between them. Germline V gives CDR1 SQVTM, CDR2 ANQGSEA. Here the CDR3 DNA reads TGCAGCGTTGAAGGGGGGGATGTTGGTGAAAAACTGTTTTTT. Protein sequence: CSVEGGDVGEKLFF.

The chain links TRBV5-1 to TRBJ1-4, with 7 bases that match TRBD1. CDR1 and CDR2 (germline): SGHRS, YFSETQ. Unmatched junction bases numbered 7, after V lost 1 base and J lost 4 bases. CDR3 size: 16 residues. The CDR3: CASSLTPGQINEKLFF. CDR3 nucleotides: TGCGCCAGCAGCTTGACACCGGGACAGATTAATGAAAAACTGTTTTTT.